This T cell receptor beta chain was found in a study of immune cell composition in non-small cell lung cancer. TCRdb keeps only in-frame clones here, not all; method: immunoSEQ multiplex PCR. The sample shows about 6,600 clones, about 74% of them seen only once. This clone occurred a few times. Normal lung was sampled as far from the tumour as possible, at least 3 cm. Template was genomic DNA from frozen, unsorted single-cell suspensions. CDR3 size: 15 residues. V trimming: 0 bases; J trimming: 6 bases; junction bases outside the gene matches: 1. The germline V gene has CDR1 MNHNS and CDR2 SASEGT. This TCR derives from a human donor with non-small cell lung cancer. V is TRBV6-1 and J is TRBJ1-4; 10 bases map to TRBD1. Sample: non-adjacent lung tissue. CDR3 residues: CASSEAGTGDEKLFF. The CDR3 nucleotides read TGTGCCAGCAGTGAAGCGGGGACAGGGGATGAAAAACTGTTTTTT.